The clone carrying this TCR beta chain was observed once. This record belongs to a study of T-cell reconstitution after alpha-beta-depleted transplantation in children. Unique molecular identifiers featured in how the TCRbeta library was prepared. TCRdb recomputed calls from the PCR reads with MiXCR, one row per CDR3 protein. The sample yields some 200,000 distinct CDR3 sequences, more than 14% seen once. Germline V gene data show CDR1 as SGHVS and CDR2 as FQNEAQ. The CDR3 runs 13 residues. V gave up 10 bases and J gave up 11 bases, with 23 bases separating them. The TCR originated in a human donor who donated a stem cell graft to a child with acute lymphoblastic leukemia. The chain couples TRBV7-8 to TRBJ1-1, with D uncertain. This specimen consisted of PBMCs from the stem cell graft donor, obtained from the stem cell graft. CDR3 amino acids: CATRPNSKGEAFF. CDR3 sequence (DNA): TGTGCCACCAGACCCAATTCGAAAGGCGAGGCTTTCTTT.